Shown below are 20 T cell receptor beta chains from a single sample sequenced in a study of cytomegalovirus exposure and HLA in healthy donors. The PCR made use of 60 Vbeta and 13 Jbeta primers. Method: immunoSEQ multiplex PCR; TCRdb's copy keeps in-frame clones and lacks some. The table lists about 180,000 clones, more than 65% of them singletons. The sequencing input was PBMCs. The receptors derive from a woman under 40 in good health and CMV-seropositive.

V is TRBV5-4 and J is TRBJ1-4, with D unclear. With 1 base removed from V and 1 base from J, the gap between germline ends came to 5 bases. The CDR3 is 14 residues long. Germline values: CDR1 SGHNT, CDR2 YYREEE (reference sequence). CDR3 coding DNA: TGTGCCAGCAGCTTGCGGGGAACTAATGAAAAACTGTTTTTT. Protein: CASSLRGTNEKLFF.

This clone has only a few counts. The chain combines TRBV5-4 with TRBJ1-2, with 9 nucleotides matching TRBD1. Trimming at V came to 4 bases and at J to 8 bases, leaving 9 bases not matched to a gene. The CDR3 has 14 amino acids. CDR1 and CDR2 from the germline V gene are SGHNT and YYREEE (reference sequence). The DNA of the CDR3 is TGTGCCAGCAGCGCCTCACAGGGGGCGGTCGGCTACACCTTC. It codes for CASSASQGAVGYTF.

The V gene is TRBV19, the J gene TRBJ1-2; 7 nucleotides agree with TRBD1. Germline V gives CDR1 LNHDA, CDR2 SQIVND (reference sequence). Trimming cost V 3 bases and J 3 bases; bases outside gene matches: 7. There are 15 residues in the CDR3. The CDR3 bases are TGTGCCAGTAGTATGAAGGGCAGGGGGGACTATGGCTACACCTTC. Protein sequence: CASSMKGRGDYGYTF.

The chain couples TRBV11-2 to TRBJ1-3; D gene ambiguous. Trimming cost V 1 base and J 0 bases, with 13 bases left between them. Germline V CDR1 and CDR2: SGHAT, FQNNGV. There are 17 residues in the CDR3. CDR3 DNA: TGTGCCAGCAGCTTAGCCCGTACGACACTCTCTGGAAACACCATATATTTT. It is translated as CASSLARTTLSGNTIYF.

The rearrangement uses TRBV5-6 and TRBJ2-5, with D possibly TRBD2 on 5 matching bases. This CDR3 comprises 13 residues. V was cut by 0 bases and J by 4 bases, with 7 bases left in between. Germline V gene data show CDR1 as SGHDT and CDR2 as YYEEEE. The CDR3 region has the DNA TGTGCCAGCAGCTTGGGAGGAGGAGAGACCCAGTACTTC. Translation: CASSLGGGETQYF.

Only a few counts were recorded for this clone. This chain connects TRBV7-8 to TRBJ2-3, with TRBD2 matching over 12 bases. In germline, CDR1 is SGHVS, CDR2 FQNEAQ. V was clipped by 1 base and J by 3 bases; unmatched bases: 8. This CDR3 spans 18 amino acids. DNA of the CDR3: TGTGCCAGCAGCTTAGGTCTAGCGGGGGGGCGGTTAACAGATACGCAGTATTTT. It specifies CASSLGLAGGRLTDTQYF.

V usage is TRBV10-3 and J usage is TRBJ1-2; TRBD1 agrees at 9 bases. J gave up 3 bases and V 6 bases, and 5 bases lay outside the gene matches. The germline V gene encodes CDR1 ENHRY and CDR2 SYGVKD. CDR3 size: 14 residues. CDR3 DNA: TGTGCCATCAGAGAAGGGGACAGGGACTATGGCTACACCTTC. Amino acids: CAIREGDRDYGYTF.

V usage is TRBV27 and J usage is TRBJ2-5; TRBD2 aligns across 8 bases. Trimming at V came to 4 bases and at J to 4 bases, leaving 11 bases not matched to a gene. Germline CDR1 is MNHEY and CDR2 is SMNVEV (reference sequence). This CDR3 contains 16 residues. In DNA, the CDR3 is TGTGCCAGCAGTTCCCTCGGGGGGGCCTCGAGAGAGACCCAGTACTTC. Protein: CASSSLGGASRETQYF.

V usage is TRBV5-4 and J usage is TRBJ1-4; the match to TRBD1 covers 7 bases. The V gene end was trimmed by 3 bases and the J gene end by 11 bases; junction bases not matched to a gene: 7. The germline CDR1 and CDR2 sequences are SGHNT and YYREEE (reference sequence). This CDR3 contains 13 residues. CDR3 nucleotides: TGTGCCAGCAGCTCTGACAGGGCGAGGAAACTGTTTTTT. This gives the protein CASSSDRARKLFF. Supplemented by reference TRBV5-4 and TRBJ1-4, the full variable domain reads ETGVTQSPTHLIKTRGQQVTLRCSSQSGHNTVSWYQQALGQGPQFIFQYYREEENGRGNFPPRFSGLQFPNYSSELNVNALELDDSALYLCASSSDRARKLFFGSGTQLSVL.

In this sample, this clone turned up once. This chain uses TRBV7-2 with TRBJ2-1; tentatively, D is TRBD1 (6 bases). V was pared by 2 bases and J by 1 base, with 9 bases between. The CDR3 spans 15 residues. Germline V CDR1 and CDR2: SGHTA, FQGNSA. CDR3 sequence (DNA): TGTGCCAGCAGCTTAACAGGGTCGTCCTACAATGAGCAGTTCTTC. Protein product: CASSLTGSSYNEQFF.

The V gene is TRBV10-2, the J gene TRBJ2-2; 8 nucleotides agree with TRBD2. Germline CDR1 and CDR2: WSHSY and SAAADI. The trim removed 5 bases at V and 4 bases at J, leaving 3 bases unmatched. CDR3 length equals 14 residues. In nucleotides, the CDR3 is TGCGCCAGCAGTCCGGGACTAGTCACCGGGGAGCTGTTTTTT. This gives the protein CASSPGLVTGELFF.

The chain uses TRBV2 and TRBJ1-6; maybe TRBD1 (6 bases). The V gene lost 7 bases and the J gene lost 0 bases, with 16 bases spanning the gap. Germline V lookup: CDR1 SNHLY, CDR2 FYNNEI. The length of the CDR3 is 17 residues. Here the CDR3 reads CASNRPGQSSYNSPLHF. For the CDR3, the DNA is TGTGCCAGCAACCGCCCAGGACAGAGCTCCTATAATTCACCCCTCCACTTT.

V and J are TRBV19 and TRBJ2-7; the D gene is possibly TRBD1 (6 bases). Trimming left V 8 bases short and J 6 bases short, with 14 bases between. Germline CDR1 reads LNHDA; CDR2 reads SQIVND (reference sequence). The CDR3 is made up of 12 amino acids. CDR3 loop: CASRGGSSEQYF. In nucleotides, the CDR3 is TGTGCCAGTCGTGGGGGCTCTTCCGAGCAGTACTTC.

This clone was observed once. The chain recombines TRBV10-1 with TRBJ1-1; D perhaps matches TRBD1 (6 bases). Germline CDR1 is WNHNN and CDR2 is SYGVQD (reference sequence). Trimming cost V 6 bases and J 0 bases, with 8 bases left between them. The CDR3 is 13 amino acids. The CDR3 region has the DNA TGCGCCAGCAGACAGGGTTTGAACACTGAAGCTTTCTTT. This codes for CASRQGLNTEAFF.

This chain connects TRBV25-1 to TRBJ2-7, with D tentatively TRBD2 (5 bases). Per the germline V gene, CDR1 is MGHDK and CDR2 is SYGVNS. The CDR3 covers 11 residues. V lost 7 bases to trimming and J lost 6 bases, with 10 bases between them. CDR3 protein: CASKDLVEQYF. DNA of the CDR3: TGTGCCAGCAAGGACTTAGTCGAGCAGTACTTC.

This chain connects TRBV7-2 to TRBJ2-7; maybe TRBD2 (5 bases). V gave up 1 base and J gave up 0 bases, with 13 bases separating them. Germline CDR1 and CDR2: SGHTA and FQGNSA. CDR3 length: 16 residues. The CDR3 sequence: CASSLEGRDGSYEQYF. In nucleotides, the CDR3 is TGTGCCAGCAGCTTAGAGGGTCGGGATGGCTCCTACGAGCAGTACTTC. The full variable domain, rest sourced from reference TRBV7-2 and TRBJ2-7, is GAGVSQSPSNKVTEKGKDVELRCDPISGHTALYWYRQSLGQGLEFLIYFQGNSAPDKSGLPSDRFSAERTGGSVSTLTIQRTQQEDSAVYLCASSLEGRDGSYEQYFGPGTRLTVT.

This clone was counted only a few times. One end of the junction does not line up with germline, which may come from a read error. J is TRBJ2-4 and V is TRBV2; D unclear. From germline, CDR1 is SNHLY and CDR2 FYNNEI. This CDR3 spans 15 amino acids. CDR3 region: CASSEMGHRLNSQYF. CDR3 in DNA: TGTGCCAGCAGTGAAATGGGCCACCGCCTAAACAGTCAGTACTTC.

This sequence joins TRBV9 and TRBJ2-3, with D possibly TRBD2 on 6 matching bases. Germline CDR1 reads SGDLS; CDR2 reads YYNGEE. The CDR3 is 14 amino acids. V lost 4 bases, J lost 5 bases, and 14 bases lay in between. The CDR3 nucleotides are TGTGCCAGCAGCCCCCGGCCGGGGGAAGATACGCAGTATTTT. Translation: CASSPRPGEDTQYF.

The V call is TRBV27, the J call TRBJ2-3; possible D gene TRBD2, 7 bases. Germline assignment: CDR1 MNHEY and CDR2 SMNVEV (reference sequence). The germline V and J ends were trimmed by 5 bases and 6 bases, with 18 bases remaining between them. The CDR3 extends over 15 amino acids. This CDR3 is CASSGTGAGEDTQYF. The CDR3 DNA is TGTGCCAGCAGTGGGACGGGGGCGGGGGAGGATACGCAGTATTTT.

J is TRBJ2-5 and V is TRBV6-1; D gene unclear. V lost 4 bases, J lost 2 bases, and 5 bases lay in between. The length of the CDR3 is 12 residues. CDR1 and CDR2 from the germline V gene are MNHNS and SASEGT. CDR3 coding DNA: TGTGCCAGCAGTGTCATTCAAGAGACCCAGTACTTC. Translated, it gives CASSVIQETQYF.